Listed here are 4 T cell receptor beta chains from one sample, sequenced in a study of Graves' ophthalmopathy and Graves' hyperthyroidism (dated by TCRdb to 2016 to 2018). Sequencer: Illumina HiSeq 2000. For repertoire sequencing, TCR beta CDR3 regions were amplified from RNA transcripts. The first round was an RT-PCR using HTBI primers with the Qiagen OneStep RT-PCR kit, and this first round was followed by a second-round multiplex PCR, then size selection and purification. TCRdb passed the public sequencing reads through fastp at Q25 and MiXCR, retaining productive beta sequences. Each entry merges the rows of one CDR3 protein and shows their most common DNA and genes. This sample holds roughly 160,000 distinct CDR3 sequences; just under 40% were observed only once. The ten top clones hold 8% to 9.5% of the sample. The sample was peripheral blood. These receptors were collected from a man aged 25-40 years with Graves' ophthalmopathy. Donor details come from another sample of the same person, matched by shared clones.

There are a few counts of this clonotype. The gene calls are TRBV6-2 or TRBV6-3 and TRBJ2-2; 8 bases line up with TRBD1. The CDR3 sequence is 15 residues long. The V gene's germline CDR1 is MNHEY and CDR2 SVGEGT. With 5 bases clipped from V and 1 base from J, the junction kept 3 bases outside the gene matches. The CDR3 DNA reads as TGTGCCAGCAGTCACGGACAGGGGAACACCGGGGAGCTGTTTTTT. It encodes CASSHGQGNTGELFF.

This clonotype was detected only a few times. The rearrangement joins TRBV6-1 to TRBJ2-2; D remains unclear. V gave up 5 bases and J gave up 2 bases, with 9 bases separating them. CDR1 MNHNS and CDR2 SASEGT come from the germline V gene. The CDR3 covers 14 residues. In nucleotides, the CDR3 is TGTGCCAGCAGTATGGGCCCTAACACCGGGGAGCTGTTTTTT. Translating gives CASSMGPNTGELFF.

This clonotype was found a few times. The genes are TRBV7-8 and TRBJ2-7, with D possibly matching TRBD2 (6 bases). Trimming pared 2 bases from V and 2 bases from J, leaving 10 bases between. The germline CDR1 and CDR2 sequences are SGHVS and FQNEAQ. CDR3 length equals 14 residues. CDR3 sequence reads: CASSLYRGTYEQYF. The CDR3 bases are TGTGCCAGCAGCTTATATCGCGGGACCTACGAGCAGTACTTC.

V gene TRBV15 combines with J gene TRBJ2-7; D remains ambiguous. CDR1 is LNHNV and CDR2 is YYDKDF in the germline V gene (reference sequence). Trimming removed 0 bases from V and 4 bases from J, with 7 bases in between. The CDR3 totals 13 residues. The CDR3 region has the DNA TGTGCCACCAGCAGAGACACCAATTACGAGCAGTACTTC. It is translated as CATSRDTNYEQYF.